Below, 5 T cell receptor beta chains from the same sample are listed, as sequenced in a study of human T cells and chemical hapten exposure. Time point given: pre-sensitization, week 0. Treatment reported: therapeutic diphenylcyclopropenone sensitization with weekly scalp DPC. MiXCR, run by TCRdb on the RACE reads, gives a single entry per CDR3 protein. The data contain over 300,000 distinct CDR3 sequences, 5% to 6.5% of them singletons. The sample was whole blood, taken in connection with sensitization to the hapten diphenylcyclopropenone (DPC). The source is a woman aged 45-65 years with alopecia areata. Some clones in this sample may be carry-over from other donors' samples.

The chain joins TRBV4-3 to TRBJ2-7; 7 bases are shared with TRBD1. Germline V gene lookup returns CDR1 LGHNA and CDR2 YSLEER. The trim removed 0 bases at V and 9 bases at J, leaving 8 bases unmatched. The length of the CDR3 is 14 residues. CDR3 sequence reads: CASSQDRGGGGQYF. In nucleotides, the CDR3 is TGCGCCAGCAGCCAAGATAGAGGGGGCGGAGGGCAGTACTTC.

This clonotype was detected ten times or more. The CDR3 bases are TGTGCCAGCAGTGAGGGAGAAGCCGGGGAGCTGTTTTTT. Its protein is CASSEGEAGELFF. The chain uses TRBV2 and TRBJ2-2, with D maybe TRBD2 (5 bases). The CDR3 has 13 amino acids. Germline V gene lookup returns CDR1 SNHLY and CDR2 FYNNEI. V was clipped by 3 bases and J by 6 bases, with 8 bases between them.

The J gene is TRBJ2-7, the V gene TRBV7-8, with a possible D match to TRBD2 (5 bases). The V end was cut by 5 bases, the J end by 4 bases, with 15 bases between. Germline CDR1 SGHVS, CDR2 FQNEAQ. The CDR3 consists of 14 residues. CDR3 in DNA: TGTGCCAGCAGCCCGGTGGTAGCGAGGTACGAGCAGTACTTC. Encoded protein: CASSPVVARYEQYF. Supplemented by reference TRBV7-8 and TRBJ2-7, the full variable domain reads GAGVSQSPRYKVAKRGQDVALRCDPISGHVSLFWYQQALGQGPEFLTYFQNEAQLDKSGLPSDRFFAERPEGSVSTLKIQRTQQEDSAVYLCASSPVVARYEQYFGPGTRLTVT.

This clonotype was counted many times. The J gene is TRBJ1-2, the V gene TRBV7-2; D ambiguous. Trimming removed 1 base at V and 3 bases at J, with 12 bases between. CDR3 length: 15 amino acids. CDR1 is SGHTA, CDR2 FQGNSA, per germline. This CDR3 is CASSLGPGGDYGYTF. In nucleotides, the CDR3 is TGTGCCAGCAGCTTAGGTCCAGGAGGAGACTATGGCTACACCTTC.

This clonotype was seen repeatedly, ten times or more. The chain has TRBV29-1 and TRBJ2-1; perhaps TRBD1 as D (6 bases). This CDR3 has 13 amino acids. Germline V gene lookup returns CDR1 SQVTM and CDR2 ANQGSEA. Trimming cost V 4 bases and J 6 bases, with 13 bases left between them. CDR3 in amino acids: CSVARDTVNEQFF. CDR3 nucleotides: TGCAGCGTTGCTAGGGACACGGTCAATGAGCAGTTCTTC.